The rows below give T cell receptor beta chains drawn from one sample of a study of T-cell reconstitution after alpha-beta-depleted transplantation in children. From the PCR reads, TCRdb called clonotypes with MiXCR, one entry per CDR3 protein. The sample includes some 200,000 distinct CDR3 sequences, 6% to 7% of them seen just once. The material was PBMCs from the stem cell graft donor, obtained from the stem cell graft. The receptors shown here come from a human donor who donated a stem cell graft to a child with Wiskott-Aldrich syndrome. The CDR3 runs from the conserved cysteine through the conserved F or W. A D gene is named only where the DNA matches it firmly. Rows may omit the clone size; those that give it use once, few, many or a size class.

abundance: few; d_gene: .; j_gene: TRBJ1-1; v_gene: TRBV20-1; CDR3nt: TGCAGTGCTAGAGATCTCCGACCAGACAGCCTGAACACTGAAGCTTTCTTT; CDR3aa: CSARDLRPDSLNTEAFF
abundance: many; d_gene: TRBD1; j_gene: TRBJ1-1; v_gene: TRBV10-3; CDR3nt: TGTGCCATCAGCACCGGGACAGGGCTGTCGATTGGCACTGAAGCTTTCTTT; CDR3aa: CAISTGTGLSIGTEAFF
abundance: many; d_gene: .; j_gene: TRBJ2-5; v_gene: TRBV7-2; CDR3nt: TGTGCCAGCAGCTTGGGCCTAGCGGAGACCCAGTACTTC; CDR3aa: CASSLGLAETQYF
abundance: many; d_gene: .; j_gene: TRBJ2-5; v_gene: TRBV6-6; CDR3nt: TGTGCCAGCAGTTCCGTCGAGGGACAGACCCAGTACTTC; CDR3aa: CASSSVEGQTQYF
abundance: many; d_gene: .; j_gene: TRBJ2-5; v_gene: TRBV20-1; CDR3nt: TGCAGTGCTAGGTGGGGGCAAGAGACCCAGTACTTC; CDR3aa: CSARWGQETQYF
abundance: many; d_gene: .; j_gene: TRBJ1-1; v_gene: TRBV5-1; CDR3nt: TGCGCCAGCAGCTTGGGCGGCCTCACTGAAGCTTTCTTT; CDR3aa: CASSLGGLTEAFF
abundance: many; d_gene: .; j_gene: TRBJ2-5; v_gene: TRBV12-3/TRBV12-4; CDR3nt: TGTGCCAGCAGCCAAGGGTACGAGACCCAGTACTTC; CDR3aa: CASSQGYETQYF
abundance: many; d_gene: .; j_gene: TRBJ2-3; v_gene: TRBV5-1; CDR3nt: TGCGCCAGCAGCTTGTTGGACTCCGTGGCTAGCACAGATACGCAGTATTTT; CDR3aa: CASSLLDSVASTDTQYF
abundance: many; d_gene: .; j_gene: TRBJ2-7; v_gene: TRBV6-6; CDR3nt: TGTGCCACCTCGGGGAGTACGAGCGAGCAGTACTTC; CDR3aa: CATSGSTSEQYF
abundance: .; d_gene: TRBD1; j_gene: TRBJ2-5; v_gene: TRBV3-1; CDR3nt: TGTGCCAGAAGCCAAGATGGGGACAGGGCCCAAGAGACCCAGTACTTC; CDR3aa: CARSQDGDRAQETQYF
abundance: many; d_gene: .; j_gene: TRBJ1-2; v_gene: TRBV9; CDR3nt: TGTGCCAGCAGCGTAGGTCCGGGAAACTATGGCTACACCTTC; CDR3aa: CASSVGPGNYGYTF
abundance: once; d_gene: .; j_gene: TRBJ2-7; v_gene: TRBV5-1; CDR3nt: TGCGCCAGCAGCTTGACGGGACTTCTCGACTCCTACGAGCAGTACTTC; CDR3aa: CASSLTGLLDSYEQYF
abundance: many; d_gene: TRBD2; j_gene: TRBJ2-1; v_gene: TRBV20-1; CDR3nt: TGCAGTGCTAGAACGGCGGGAGGATCCTCCTACAATGAGCAGTTCTTC; CDR3aa: CSARTAGGSSYNEQFF
abundance: many; d_gene: TRBD2; j_gene: TRBJ2-1; v_gene: TRBV9; CDR3nt: TGTGCCAGCTCCAAACTAGCGGTCTCCTACAATGAGCAGTTCTTC; CDR3aa: CASSKLAVSYNEQFF
abundance: many; d_gene: TRBD2; j_gene: TRBJ2-3; v_gene: TRBV9; CDR3nt: TGTGCCAGCAGCGCCATGACTAGCGGGAGACGAGGTGCAGATACGCAGTATTTT; CDR3aa: CASSAMTSGRRGADTQYF
abundance: many; d_gene: .; j_gene: TRBJ2-4; v_gene: TRBV12-3/TRBV12-4; CDR3nt: TGTGCCAGCAGTTTATCGGCAGGGGCTCGCAAAAACATTCAGTACTTC; CDR3aa: CASSLSAGARKNIQYF
abundance: .; d_gene: .; j_gene: TRBJ2-3; v_gene: TRBV7-9; CDR3nt: TGTGCCAGCAGCTTATCCCTCGGCGGTCGGGGGGATACGCAGTATTTT; CDR3aa: CASSLSLGGRGDTQYF
abundance: many; d_gene: TRBD2; j_gene: TRBJ2-1; v_gene: TRBV20-1; CDR3nt: TGCAGTGCTAGAGATTTTGCTAGCGGGAGGGCCTACAATGAGCAGTTCTTC; CDR3aa: CSARDFASGRAYNEQFF
abundance: many; d_gene: TRBD2; j_gene: TRBJ2-3; v_gene: TRBV5-1; CDR3nt: TGCGCCAGCAGCCCCGGGACTAGCGGGAATACGCAGTATTTT; CDR3aa: CASSPGTSGNTQYF
abundance: .; d_gene: TRBD1; j_gene: TRBJ2-1; v_gene: TRBV5-1; CDR3nt: TGCGCCAGCAGCATTGGACAGGGGGCGTACAATGAGCAGTTCTTC; CDR3aa: CASSIGQGAYNEQFF
abundance: few; d_gene: .; j_gene: TRBJ1-5; v_gene: TRBV20-1; CDR3nt: TGCAGTGCTCAGGGTGGCATTAATCAGCCCCAGCATTTT; CDR3aa: CSAQGGINQPQHF
abundance: many; d_gene: .; j_gene: TRBJ2-3; v_gene: TRBV20-1; CDR3nt: TGCAGTGCTAGGAGAATGGACACCTCTAGCACAGATACGCAGTATTTT; CDR3aa: CSARRMDTSSTDTQYF
abundance: many; d_gene: .; j_gene: TRBJ1-2; v_gene: TRBV6-5; CDR3nt: TGTGCCAGCAGTTCCACGGAGGGATGGAAACATTCTAACTATGGCTACACCTTC; CDR3aa: CASSSTEGWKHSNYGYTF
abundance: many; d_gene: .; j_gene: TRBJ2-7; v_gene: TRBV15; CDR3nt: TGTGCCACCAGCCGTCCCGGCGCCTACGAGCAGTACTTC; CDR3aa: CATSRPGAYEQYF
abundance: many; d_gene: .; j_gene: TRBJ1-2; v_gene: TRBV24-1; CDR3nt: TGTGCCACCAGTGATTTCTTCTATGGCTACACCTTC; CDR3aa: CATSDFFYGYTF
abundance: many; d_gene: TRBD2; j_gene: TRBJ2-7; v_gene: TRBV18; CDR3nt: TGTGCCAGCTCACCAATGGCGGGGGGCCTACATAGCTCCTACGAGCAGTACTTC; CDR3aa: CASSPMAGGLHSSYEQYF
abundance: many; d_gene: .; j_gene: TRBJ1-5; v_gene: TRBV20-1; CDR3nt: TGCAGTGCTAGAGATGATTGGGGTCAGCCCCAGCATTTT; CDR3aa: CSARDDWGQPQHF
abundance: many; d_gene: .; j_gene: TRBJ1-5; v_gene: TRBV24-1; CDR3nt: TGTGCCACCAGTCCCACCCAGAATCAGCCCCAGCATTTT; CDR3aa: CATSPTQNQPQHF
abundance: few; d_gene: TRBD2; j_gene: TRBJ2-1; v_gene: TRBV30; CDR3nt: TGTGCCTGGAGTCTGGGACTAGCGGACCTCAATGAGCAGTTCTTC; CDR3aa: CAWSLGLADLNEQFF
abundance: .; d_gene: TRBD1; j_gene: TRBJ2-2; v_gene: TRBV9; CDR3nt: TGTGCCAGCAGCGTAACGACAGGGACCACCGGGGAGCTGTTTTTT; CDR3aa: CASSVTTGTTGELFF
abundance: .; d_gene: TRBD2; j_gene: TRBJ2-7; v_gene: TRBV7-9; CDR3nt: TGTGCCAGCAGCTTAGCGGGCGGGAGCATTTCCTACGAGCAGTACTTC; CDR3aa: CASSLAGGSISYEQYF
abundance: many; d_gene: .; j_gene: TRBJ2-1; v_gene: TRBV29-1; CDR3nt: TGCAGCGTTGAATGGTACAATGAGCAGTTCTTC; CDR3aa: CSVEWYNEQFF
abundance: many; d_gene: TRBD1; j_gene: TRBJ1-1; v_gene: TRBV5-1; CDR3nt: TGCGCCAGCAAGATGGCAGGGGGGGATTACACTGAAGCTTTCTTT; CDR3aa: CASKMAGGDYTEAFF
abundance: many; d_gene: .; j_gene: TRBJ1-2; v_gene: TRBV6-5; CDR3nt: TGTGCCAGCACTCAAAACCGGGGGGGCCGAGGTGATGGCTACACCTTC; CDR3aa: CASTQNRGGRGDGYTF
abundance: many; d_gene: TRBD1; j_gene: TRBJ1-6; v_gene: TRBV6-5; CDR3nt: TGTGCCAGCAGTTACACAGGGGTGAATTCACCCCTCCACTTT; CDR3aa: CASSYTGVNSPLHF
abundance: few; d_gene: TRBD2; j_gene: TRBJ2-1; v_gene: TRBV3-1; CDR3nt: TGTGCCAGCAGCGCGCCTCGGGGTAGCGGGTACAATGAGCAGTTCTTC; CDR3aa: CASSAPRGSGYNEQFF
abundance: .; d_gene: .; j_gene: TRBJ2-5; v_gene: TRBV20-1; CDR3nt: TGCAGTGCTAGAGTAGGGGAGACCCAGTACTTC; CDR3aa: CSARVGETQYF
abundance: .; d_gene: .; j_gene: TRBJ2-1; v_gene: TRBV18; CDR3nt: TGTGCCAGCTCACCACTGATAGGCAATGAGCAGTTCTTC; CDR3aa: CASSPLIGNEQFF
abundance: few; d_gene: .; j_gene: TRBJ2-4; v_gene: TRBV7-2; CDR3nt: TGTGCCAGCAGCCCCGGGGCAGTAACCAAAAACATTCAGTACTTC; CDR3aa: CASSPGAVTKNIQYF
abundance: few; d_gene: TRBD1; j_gene: TRBJ1-2; v_gene: TRBV5-1; CDR3nt: TGCGCCAGCAGCCCGCCCGGGACAGGGAACTATGGCTACACCTTC; CDR3aa: CASSPPGTGNYGYTF
abundance: few; d_gene: TRBD2; j_gene: TRBJ2-1; v_gene: TRBV10-3; CDR3nt: TGTGCCATCAGTGAGCCGCCGGGACTAGGAGTTTCATACAATGAGCAGTTCTTC; CDR3aa: CAISEPPGLGVSYNEQFF
abundance: many; d_gene: .; j_gene: TRBJ2-5; v_gene: TRBV6-2/TRBV6-3; CDR3nt: TGTGCCAGCAGTTACTCGGACGGGGAGACCCAGTACTTC; CDR3aa: CASSYSDGETQYF
abundance: many; d_gene: .; j_gene: TRBJ2-7; v_gene: TRBV10-3; CDR3nt: TGTGCCATCAGCAGCCGGCCTAACTCCTACGAGCAGTACTTC; CDR3aa: CAISSRPNSYEQYF
abundance: many; d_gene: TRBD2; j_gene: TRBJ2-4; v_gene: TRBV20-1; CDR3nt: TGCAGTGCGCGAAAACTAGCGGGAGGGATCCCGGCCAAAAACATTCAGTACTTC; CDR3aa: CSARKLAGGIPAKNIQYF
abundance: many; d_gene: TRBD1; j_gene: TRBJ2-7; v_gene: TRBV5-1; CDR3nt: TGCGCCAGCAGCGTTATTAATCAGGGGGCTGGGTACGAGCAGTACTTC; CDR3aa: CASSVINQGAGYEQYF
abundance: many; d_gene: TRBD2; j_gene: TRBJ2-1; v_gene: TRBV12-3/TRBV12-4; CDR3nt: TGTGCCAGCGGCATCGGGACTAGCGGGAGAAGGTATGAGCAGTTCTTC; CDR3aa: CASGIGTSGRRYEQFF
abundance: many; d_gene: .; j_gene: TRBJ2-1; v_gene: TRBV5-1; CDR3nt: TGCGCCAGCAGCCTGGACGGGACTTACAATGAGCAGTTCTTC; CDR3aa: CASSLDGTYNEQFF
abundance: many; d_gene: TRBD1; j_gene: TRBJ2-1; v_gene: TRBV7-9; CDR3nt: TGTGCCAGCAGCCGTGGACAGGGGAACAATGAGCAGTTCTTC; CDR3aa: CASSRGQGNNEQFF